Listed below are T cell receptor beta chains from one sample, sequenced in a study of blood T cells in healthy people across ages. TCRdb ran MiXCR on the 5' RACE reads and lists one entry per CDR3 protein. The top ten hold about 3.9% of the sample, which has 500,000 to 650,000 distinct CDR3 sequences, about 28% seen once. Separately, the same data were catalogued under a study of T cells of mothers and their children.

The specimen sequenced was blood. Receptors originate from a boy aged 2 to 10 in good health. Each CDR3 is given with its conserved first and last residue. D genes are given only for firm matches. A clone size is listed for some rows: how often the clone was seen (once, few, many), or a class if it is expanded.

V gene	CDR3 length	clone size	D gene	J gene	CDR3 protein	CDR3 DNA
TRBV6-5	19	-	TRBD1	TRBJ1-4	CASSYLGTEGEGRDEKLFF	TGTGCCAGCAGTTACCTTGGGACAGAAGGAGAGGGTAGGGATGAAAAACTGTTTTTT
TRBV7-2	13	-	-	TRBJ1-6	CASSSGLGSPLHF	TGTGCCAGCAGCTCCGGGCTGGGAAGTCCCCTCCACTTT
TRBV28	14	many	-	TRBJ2-7	CASRPGPGDYEQYF	TGTGCCAGCAGACCCGGCCCCGGGGACTACGAGCAGTACTTC
TRBV20-1	14	-	-	TRBJ1-1	CSARVGPWGTEAFF	TGCAGTGCTAGAGTAGGCCCCTGGGGCACTGAAGCTTTCTTT
TRBV10-3	14	few	-	TRBJ2-3	CAISESIEPDTQYF	TGTGCCATCAGTGAGTCAATAGAACCAGATACGCAGTATTTT
TRBV11-2	15	few	-	TRBJ2-5	CASSQKVAGGETQYF	TGTGCCAGCAGCCAAAAGGTCGCAGGAGGGGAGACCCAGTACTTC
TRBV12-3/TRBV12-4	13	-	TRBD1	TRBJ2-7	CASSETGSSEQYF	TGTGCCAGCAGTGAGACAGGGTCCTCCGAGCAGTACTTC
TRBV11-2	16	-	-	TRBJ2-5	CASSSFPRDLQETQYF	TGTGCCAGCAGCTCCTTCCCCAGGGACCTCCAAGAGACCCAGTACTTC
TRBV12-3/TRBV12-4	13	-	TRBD1	TRBJ1-2	CASSPRTGYGYTF	TGTGCCAGCAGCCCTAGGACAGGGTATGGCTACACCTTC
TRBV6-5	13	few	-	TRBJ1-1	CASTRSAFTEAFF	TGTGCCAGCACCCGGTCGGCCTTCACTGAAGCTTTCTTT
TRBV6-1	20	-	TRBD1	TRBJ2-4	CASRVTGGRLLGGAKNIQYF	TGTGCCAGCAGAGTTACAGGGGGCCGTTTATTAGGGGGAGCCAAAAACATTCAGTACTTC
TRBV20-1	14	few	-	TRBJ2-3	CSAGGVAGTDTQYF	TGCAGTGCTGGGGGAGTAGCGGGCACAGATACGCAGTATTTT
TRBV12-3/TRBV12-4	11	-	-	TRBJ2-4	CASSDGNIQYF	TGTGCCAGCAGCGATGGGAACATTCAGTACTTC
TRBV20-1	14	-	-	TRBJ2-1	CSVQRGVQRDEQFF	TGCAGTGTCCAGAGAGGTGTTCAGCGGGATGAGCAGTTCTTC
TRBV27	13	-	TRBD1	TRBJ1-2	CASSRGQVGGYTF	TGTGCCAGCAGCCGCGGACAGGTTGGCGGCTACACCTTC
TRBV19	14	-	-	TRBJ1-5	CASNRGLSNQPQHF	TGTGCCAGTAACCGGGGTTTAAGCAATCAGCCCCAGCATTTT
TRBV6-6	14	few	-	TRBJ1-6	CASEEDSYNSPLHF	TGTGCCAGTGAGGAGGACTCCTATAATTCACCCCTCCACTTT
TRBV7-2	17	-	TRBD1	TRBJ2-5	CASSLGGDRGRRETQYF	TGTGCCAGCAGCTTAGGGGGAGACAGGGGGCGCAGGGAGACCCAGTACTTC
TRBV24-1	14	once	-	TRBJ1-2	CATSDRGRNYGYTF	TGTGCCACCAGTGACCGCGGACGAAACTATGGCTACACCTTC
TRBV20-1	15	-	-	TRBJ2-3	CSANRDGSSTDTQYF	TGCAGTGCTAACCGGGACGGGTCTAGCACAGATACGCAGTATTTT
TRBV20-1	13	-	-	TRBJ2-4	CSATHVAKNIQYF	TGCAGTGCGACACACGTAGCCAAAAACATTCAGTACTTC
TRBV12-3/TRBV12-4	12	-	TRBD1	TRBJ1-5	CASSDRDQPQHF	TGTGCCAGCAGCGACAGGGATCAGCCCCAGCATTTT
TRBV3-1	14	-	TRBD1	TRBJ2-1	CASSLGTGVGEQFF	TGTGCCAGCAGCCTAGGGACAGGGGTCGGTGAGCAGTTCTTC
TRBV2	14	few	-	TRBJ2-4	CASSMNGESDIQYF	TGTGCCAGCAGTATGAACGGGGAGTCAGACATTCAGTACTTC
TRBV29-1	14	-	TRBD1	TRBJ2-2	CSVESGGGTGELFF	TGCAGCGTTGAGTCAGGGGGCGGGACCGGGGAGCTGTTTTTT
TRBV7-2	15	few	-	TRBJ1-2	CASSVTGTMGYGYTF	TGTGCCAGCAGCGTCACCGGGACAATGGGGTATGGCTACACCTTC
TRBV5-1	14	-	TRBD2	TRBJ2-3	CASSPGGETDTQYF	TGCGCCAGCAGCCCCGGGGGGGAGACAGATACGCAGTATTTT
TRBV7-9	14	-	-	TRBJ1-4	CASSPWDEQKKLFF	TGTGCCAGCAGCCCATGGGATGAGCAAAAAAAACTGTTTTTT
TRBV6-2/TRBV6-3	16	-	-	TRBJ2-7	CASSRPSRARKYEQYF	TGTGCCAGCAGTAGACCGTCGAGGGCCAGAAAATACGAGCAGTACTTC
TRBV28	13	-	TRBD1	TRBJ2-1	CASGGTGDNEQFF	TGTGCCTCTGGGGGGACAGGGGATAATGAGCAGTTCTTC
TRBV27	16	-	TRBD2	TRBJ2-1	CASSTSRTSGYNEQFF	TGTGCCAGCAGTACCTCTCGGACTAGCGGTTACAATGAGCAGTTCTTC
TRBV20-1	10	-	-	TRBJ2-1	CSARYNEQFF	TGCAGTGCTCGCTACAATGAGCAGTTCTTC
TRBV12-3/TRBV12-4	16	-	TRBD2	TRBJ2-3	CASSPRGGGSTDTQYF	TGTGCCAGCAGTCCCAGGGGCGGGGGGAGTACAGATACGCAGTATTTT
TRBV12-3/TRBV12-4	16	few	TRBD2	TRBJ2-7	CASSYRTSGGSYEQYF	TGTGCCAGCAGTTACAGGACTAGCGGGGGGAGCTACGAGCAGTACTTC
TRBV4-2	17	-	-	TRBJ2-5	CASSQDGPSLFQETQYF	TGTGCCAGCAGCCAAGATGGGCCTAGCCTATTCCAAGAGACCCAGTACTTC
TRBV7-2	11	-	-	TRBJ2-7	CASSLDEDQYF	TGTGCCAGCAGCTTAGATGAGGACCAGTACTTC
TRBV12-3/TRBV12-4	14	-	-	TRBJ1-2	CASRKSGGIDGYTF	TGTGCCAGCAGGAAATCGGGGGGGATCGATGGCTACACCTTC
TRBV5-1	14	few	-	TRBJ2-5	CASSLPGYGETQYF	TGCGCCAGCAGCTTGCCGGGGTATGGAGAGACCCAGTACTTC
TRBV20-1	12	few	-	TRBJ2-1	CSATPVDNEQFF	TGCAGTGCTACTCCGGTAGACAATGAGCAGTTCTTC
TRBV9	15	many	-	TRBJ1-2	CASSVAEGGPYGYTF	TGTGCCAGCAGCGTAGCTGAGGGGGGACCCTATGGCTACACCTTC
TRBV12-3/TRBV12-4	12	-	-	TRBJ1-1	CASSLGQSEAFF	TGTGCCAGCAGTTTAGGTCAGTCTGAAGCTTTCTTT
TRBV12-3/TRBV12-4	15	-	TRBD2	TRBJ2-3	CASSLRGGSADTQYF	TGTGCCAGCAGTTTGCGGGGGGGGAGCGCAGATACGCAGTATTTT
TRBV2	13	many	-	TRBJ2-5	CASKVPGVETQYF	TGTGCCAGCAAGGTCCCGGGAGTAGAGACCCAGTACTTC
TRBV10-3	12	many	TRBD2	TRBJ2-5	CATSRGDETQYF	TGTGCCACGTCGCGGGGGGATGAGACCCAGTACTTC
TRBV6-4	13	-	-	TRBJ2-3	CASRDGWPDTQYF	TGTGCCAGCAGGGACGGATGGCCAGATACGCAGTATTTT
TRBV7-2	13	few	-	TRBJ1-6	CASSSPRQPALHF	TGTGCCAGCAGCTCTCCAAGACAGCCGGCCCTCCACTTT
TRBV27	13	few	-	TRBJ2-7	CASSYGALYEQYF	TGTGCCAGCAGTTACGGGGCTCTCTACGAGCAGTACTTC
TRBV20-1	11	-	-	TRBJ2-1	CSAASRAQQFF	TGCAGTGCTGCCTCCAGGGCCCAGCAGTTCTTC
TRBV15	16	-	TRBD2	TRBJ2-1	CATSRDWVREDNEQFF	TGTGCCACCAGCAGAGATTGGGTGCGGGAGGACAATGAGCAGTTCTTC
TRBV30	12	few	-	TRBJ1-6	CAGGTINSPLHF	TGTGCCGGCGGGACTATCAATTCACCCCTCCACTTT
TRBV11-2	14	few	-	TRBJ2-7	CASSLLQRVYEQYF	TGTGCCAGCAGCTTACTCCAGCGGGTCTACGAGCAGTACTTC
TRBV4-2	15	few	-	TRBJ1-2	CASSQVLGGPDGYTF	TGTGCCAGCAGCCAAGTCCTCGGGGGGCCGGATGGCTACACCTTC
TRBV20-1	16	-	TRBD1	TRBJ2-1	CSARRLQGAAHNEQFF	TGCAGTGCTAGACGTCTGCAGGGGGCCGCACACAATGAGCAGTTCTTC
TRBV7-3	15	-	TRBD1	TRBJ1-4	CASSLTRETQGGLFF	TGTGCCAGCAGCTTAACTCGGGAGACGCAGGGGGGGCTGTTTTTT
TRBV29-1	14	-	-	TRBJ1-4	CSVLGPTTNEKLFF	TGCAGCGTTTTAGGACCGACAACTAATGAAAAACTGTTTTTT
TRBV7-2	13	few	-	TRBJ2-2	CASSLWSTGELFF	TGTGCCAGCAGCTTATGGTCCACCGGGGAGCTGTTTTTT
TRBV4-3	8	few	-	TRBJ2-7	CASSHPGF	TGCGCCAGCAGCCACCCGGGGTTC